This T cell receptor beta chain was sequenced in a study of cytomegalovirus exposure and HLA in healthy donors. Across the study: The approximately 120 validation repertoires were reported in a later analysis to have been generated on the same platform as the 666 first-cohort repertoires. Findings and limits, study-wide: The study recorded over 150 TCR beta chains that were cytomegalovirus-associated. Published work reported that the classifier diagnosed cytomegalovirus status with high specificity and sensitivity.

This table comes from immunoSEQ multiplex PCR, and its TCRdb copy is limited to in-frame clones, with some not included. The sample lists 100,000 to 150,000 clones, approximately 95% occurring once. Comments on this clone: The antigen is undetermined.

This CDR3 spans 17 amino acids. Trimming took 1 base from V and 7 from J; bases not matched to a gene: 6. Per the germline V gene, CDR1 is SGHTS and CDR2 is YDEGEE. The chain is built from TRBV5-8 and TRBJ2-4; 15 bases are a match to TRBD2. The TCR originated in a man aged 18-30 years in good health and CMV-seronegative. Sequencing was done on a sample of PBMCs. Here the CDR3 DNA reads TGTGCCAGCAGCTTGATGGGACTAGCGGGAGGTCGGAACATTCAGTACTTC. As protein: CASSLMGLAGGRNIQYF.